Shown below are 6 T cell receptor beta chains from a single sample sequenced in a study of shared clonotypes between healthy human individuals. The assay was immunoSEQ multiplex PCR, and TCRdb's table has in-frame clones only and misses some. The data show 520,000 or so clones, with 79% seen just once and 10% to 15% held by the top ten. What was sequenced was PBMCs. These receptors all stem from a woman aged 40 to 55 in good health. Some clones in this sample may be carry-over from other donors' samples.

The genes are TRBV10-3 and TRBJ2-1, with D perhaps TRBD2 (6 bases). Trimming stripped 11 bases from V and 3 bases from J, with 14 bases between. Germline V CDR1 and CDR2: ENHRY, SYGVKD. This CDR3 region has 13 residues. The CDR3 DNA is TGTGCCGTCACCGGGACTGACTACAATGAGCAGTTCTTC. Encoded protein: CAVTGTDYNEQFF.

The gene calls are TRBV5-1 and TRBJ2-1; possible D gene TRBD2, 6 bases. The germline V gene encodes CDR1 SGHRS and CDR2 YFSETQ. V was cut by 0 bases and J by 15 bases, with 16 bases left in between. The CDR3 extends over 13 amino acids. CDR3 nucleotide sequence: TGCGCCAGCAGCTTGGCCGCTACGGGAGTGTCGTTCTTC. Amino acid sequence: CASSLAATGVSFF. Together with reference TRBV5-1 and TRBJ2-1, the CDR3 gives the full variable domain: KAGVTQTPRYLIKTRGQQVTLSCSPISGHRSVSWYQQTPGQGLQFLFEYFSETQRNKGNFPGRFSGRQFSNSRSEMNVSTLELGDSALYLCASSLAATGVSFFGPGTRLTVL.

The CDR3 nucleotides are TGTGCCAGCTCGGAAGGGTTTGAAACTTTTAATGAAAAACTGTTTTTT. It translates to CASSEGFETFNEKLFF. The rearrangement uses TRBV18 and TRBJ1-4; D not resolved. Germline V gene lookup returns CDR1 KGHSH and CDR2 LQKENI. The V gene lost 6 bases and the J gene lost 4 bases, with 18 bases spanning the gap. This CDR3 is 16 amino acids long.

As for this clone: The junction shows a germline mismatch at one end, possibly a read error. CDR3 sequence: CASSQDSRTQRGEQYF. CDR3 coding DNA: TGCGCCAGCAGCCAAGACTCAAGGACGCAGAGGGGCGAGCAGTACTTC. The chain couples TRBV7-3 to TRBJ2-7; D may match TRBD1 or TRBD2 (5 bases each). This CDR3 contains 16 residues. Germline CDR1 is SGHTA and CDR2 is FQGTGA. The full variable domain, completed using reference TRBV7-3 and TRBJ2-7, is GAGVSQTPSNKVTEKGKYVELRCDPISGHTALYWYRQSLGQGPEFLIYFQGTGAADDSGLPNDRFFAVRPEGSVSTLKIQRTERGDSAVYLCASSQDSRTQRGEQYFGPGTRLTVT.

Concerning this clone itself: A far larger clone is one base from this, pointing to a likely read error. The V and J genes are TRBV27 and TRBJ2-7; TRBD2 agrees at 10 bases. Germline CDR1 reads MNHEY; CDR2 reads SMNVEV (reference sequence). The CDR3 has 15 amino acids. CDR3 in DNA: TGTGCCAACAGTACCAAGCGGGAGGGCCCCCACGAGCAGTACTTC. Translating it yields CANSTKREGPHEQYF.

The chain employs TRBV2 and TRBJ2-1; D is unclear. The germline V gene has CDR1 SNHLY and CDR2 FYNNEI. This CDR3 is 13 amino acids long. V was cut by 3 bases and J by 9 bases, with 12 bases left in between. The CDR3 region has the DNA TGTGCCAGCAGTGATCGCAGCTCGGGTGAGCAGTTCTTC. Amino acids: CASSDRSSGEQFF.